This TCR beta chain was captured by sequencing in a study of control samples from healthy donors and cancer patients. This clone was seen once. Here immunoSEQ multiplex PCR was the method, and the copy in TCRdb shows in-frame clones only, minus some. The sample carries more than 15,000 clones, around nine tenths recorded once. Trimming at V came to 4 bases and at J to 6 bases, leaving 5 bases not matched to a gene. This CDR3 has 14 amino acids. CDR1 is MRHNA and CDR2 is SNTAGT in the germline V gene. The TCR was taken from a woman between 55 and 75 years old with head and neck cancer. This chain joins TRBV6-4 and TRBJ2-1, with 8 bases matching TRBD2. Source material: PBMCs. This CDR3 is CASSAGLASNEQFF. In DNA form, the CDR3 reads TGTGCCAGCAGTGCTGGACTAGCAAGCAATGAGCAGTTCTTC.